This T cell receptor beta chain emerged from a study of cytomegalovirus exposure and HLA in healthy donors. This clone showed up just a few times. The primer mix had 60 Vbeta and 13 Jbeta primers. TCRdb keeps only in-frame clones here, not all; method: immunoSEQ multiplex PCR. The data show about 180,000 clones, 70% to 80% seen once. Healthy bone marrow donors made up the cohort. Germline V gene lookup returns CDR1 SEHNR and CDR2 FQNEAQ (reference sequence). Unmatched junction bases numbered 1, after V lost 1 base and J lost 10 bases. CDR3 length: 13 residues. Sequencing used PBMCs. This clonotype originated in a male donor in good health and CMV-seronegative. The J gene is TRBJ2-3, the V gene TRBV7-9; 11 bases map to TRBD2. DNA for the CDR3: TGTGCCAGCAGCTTAGTAGCGGGGGGGTCGCAGTATTTT. It specifies CASSLVAGGSQYF.